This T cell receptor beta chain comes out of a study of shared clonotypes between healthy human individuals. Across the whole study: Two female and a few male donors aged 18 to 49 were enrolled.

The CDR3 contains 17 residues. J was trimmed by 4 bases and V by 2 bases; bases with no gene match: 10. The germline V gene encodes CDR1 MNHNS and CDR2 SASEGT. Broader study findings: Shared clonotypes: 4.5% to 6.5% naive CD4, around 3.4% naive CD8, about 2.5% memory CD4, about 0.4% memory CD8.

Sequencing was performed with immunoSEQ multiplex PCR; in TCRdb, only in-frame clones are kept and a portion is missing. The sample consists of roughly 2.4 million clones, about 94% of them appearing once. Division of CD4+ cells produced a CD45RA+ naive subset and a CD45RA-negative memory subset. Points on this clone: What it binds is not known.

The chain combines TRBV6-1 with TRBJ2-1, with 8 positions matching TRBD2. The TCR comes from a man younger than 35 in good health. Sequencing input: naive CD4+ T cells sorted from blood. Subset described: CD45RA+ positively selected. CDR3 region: CASSERFTSGGYNEQFF. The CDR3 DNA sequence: TGTGCCAGCAGTGAACGATTTACCAGCGGGGGTTACAATGAGCAGTTCTTC.